Listed below are T cell receptor beta chains from one sample, sequenced in a study of beta chain features in type 1 diabetes. Measured with immunoSEQ multiplex PCR; TCRdb has only the in-frame clones, and not every one. Among 600,000 to 650,000 clones listed, about a sixth were seen once. The sequenced sample was naive CD4+ T cells from blood. These receptors were obtained from a young man in good health. The CDR3 runs from the conserved cysteine through the conserved F or W. Each record gives: V gene, J gene, CDR3 protein.

TRBV18	TRBJ2-7	CASSPRDYEQYF
TRBV29-1	TRBJ2-1	CSAKSPLGGSSYNEQFF
TRBV5-1	TRBJ1-2	CASSPDRGGYGYTF
TRBV30	TRBJ2-7	CAWSVSGIAYEQYF
TRBV7-2	NA	CASSPTGRGPYEQYF
TRBV18	TRBJ1-3	CASSSQGQLGNTIYF
TRBV28	TRBJ2-1	CASSLLSRGSSYNEQFF
TRBV5-1	TRBJ2-5	CASKTGGAGEVTQYF
TRBV6-5	TRBJ1-2	CASSYLRNGGYTF
TRBV4-1	TRBJ1-2	CASSQFGQGVNYGYTF